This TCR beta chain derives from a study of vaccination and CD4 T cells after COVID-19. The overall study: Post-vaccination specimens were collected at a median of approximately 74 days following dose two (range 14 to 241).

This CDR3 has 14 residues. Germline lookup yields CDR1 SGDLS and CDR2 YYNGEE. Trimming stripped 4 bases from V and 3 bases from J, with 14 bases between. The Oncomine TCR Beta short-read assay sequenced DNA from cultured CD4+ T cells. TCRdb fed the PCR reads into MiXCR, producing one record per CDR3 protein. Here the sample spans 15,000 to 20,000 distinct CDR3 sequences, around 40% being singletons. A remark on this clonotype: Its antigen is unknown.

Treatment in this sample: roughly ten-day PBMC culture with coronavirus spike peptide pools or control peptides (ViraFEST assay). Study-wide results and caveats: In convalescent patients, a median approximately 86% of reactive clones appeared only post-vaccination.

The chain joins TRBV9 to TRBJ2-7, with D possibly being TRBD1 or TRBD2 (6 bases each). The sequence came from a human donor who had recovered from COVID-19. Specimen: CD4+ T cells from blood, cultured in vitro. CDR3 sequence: CASSPGRGLYEQYF. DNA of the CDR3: TGTGCCAGCAGCCCCGGTCGGGGGCTCTACGAGCAGTACTTC.